This T cell receptor beta chain came from a study of beta chain features in type 1 diabetes. Germline lookup yields CDR1 SGHRS and CDR2 YFSETQ. There are 17 residues in the CDR3. Germline trimming cut 4 bases from V and 7 bases from J; bases unmatched to any gene: 15. TCRB transcripts that were expressed got sequenced, as all of the isolated RNA had been reverse transcribed. Assay used: immunoSEQ multiplex PCR; TCRdb lists only in-frame clones, some missing. This sample yields tens of thousands of clones, of which 50% to 55% are seen a single time; roughly 2.5% belongs to the top ten. Study results and limitations: All four CD4+ subsets from Type 1 diabetes patients carried moderately but significantly shorter TCRB CDR3s.

By way of CD45RO/CCR7/CD25/CD127/CD95/CD27, the CD4+ regulatory, stem cell-like memory, central memory and naive cells were sorted. In the case of this clone: Its cognate antigen is unknown.

The clonotype comes from a woman aged 35 to 49 with type 1 diabetes. The chain joins TRBV5-1 to TRBJ2-2, with 8 bases aligning to TRBD1. Source material: Tregs from blood. The CDR3 coding sequence is TGCGCCAGCAGCCCACAGGGACAGGCCGTGGGCAGCGGGGAGCTGTTTTTT. This translates into CASSPQGQAVGSGELFF.